This paragraph reports one TCR beta chain. The data are from a study of control samples from healthy donors and cancer patients. CDR1 SGHRS and CDR2 YFSETQ come from the germline V gene. The CDR3 loop spans 17 amino acids. After removal of 1 base from V and 2 bases from J, the junction contained 8 bases not matched to a gene. The method was immunoSEQ multiplex PCR; TCRdb's version includes in-frame clones alone and lacks a portion of them. The profile shows 150,000 to 200,000 clones, around nine tenths of them singletons. Sequencing input: blood. This chain uses TRBV5-1 with TRBJ2-5, with 10 bases aligning to TRBD2. This TCR was sampled from a man between 25 and 39 years old in good health. CDR3 in DNA: TGCGCCAGCAGCTTGAGTACGGCTAGCGGGGGACAAGAGACCCAGTACTTC. Translating it yields CASSLSTASGGQETQYF.